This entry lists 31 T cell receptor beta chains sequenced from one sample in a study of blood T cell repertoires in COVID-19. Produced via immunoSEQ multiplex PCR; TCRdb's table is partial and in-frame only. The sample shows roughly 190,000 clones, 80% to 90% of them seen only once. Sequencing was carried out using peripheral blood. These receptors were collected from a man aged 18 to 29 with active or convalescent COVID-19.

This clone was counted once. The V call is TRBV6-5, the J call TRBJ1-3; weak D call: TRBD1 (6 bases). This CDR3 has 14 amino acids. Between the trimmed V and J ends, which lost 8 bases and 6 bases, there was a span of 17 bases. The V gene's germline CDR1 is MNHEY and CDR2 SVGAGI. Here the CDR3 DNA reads TGTGCCAGCGGACACACAGGGATCGAAAACACCATATATTTT. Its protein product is CASGHTGIENTIYF.

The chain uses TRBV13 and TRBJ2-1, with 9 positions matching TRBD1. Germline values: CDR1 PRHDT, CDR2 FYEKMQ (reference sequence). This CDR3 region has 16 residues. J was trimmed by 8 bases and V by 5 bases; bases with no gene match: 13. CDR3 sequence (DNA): TGTGCCAGCAGCCCCACCCCGGGACAGGGCATCGATGAGCAGTTCTTC. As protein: CASSPTPGQGIDEQFF. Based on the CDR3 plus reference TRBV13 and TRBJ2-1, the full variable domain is AAGVIQSPRHLIKEKRETATLKCYPIPRHDTVYWYQQGPGQDPQFLISFYEKMQSDKGSIPDRFSAQQFSDYHSELNMSSLELGDSALYFCASSPTPGQGIDEQFFGPGTRLTVL.

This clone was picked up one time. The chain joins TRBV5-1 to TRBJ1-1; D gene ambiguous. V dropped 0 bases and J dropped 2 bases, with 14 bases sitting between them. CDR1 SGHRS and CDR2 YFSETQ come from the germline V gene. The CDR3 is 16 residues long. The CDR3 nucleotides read TGCGCCAGCAGCTTGGCCCCGGGTCCAAAAAACACTGAAGCTTTCTTT. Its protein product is CASSLAPGPKNTEAFF.

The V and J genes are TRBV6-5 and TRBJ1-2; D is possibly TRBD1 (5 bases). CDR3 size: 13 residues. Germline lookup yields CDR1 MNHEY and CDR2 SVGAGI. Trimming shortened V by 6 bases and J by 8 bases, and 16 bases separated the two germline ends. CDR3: CASSLEQVWGYTF. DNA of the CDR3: TGTGCCAGCAGCCTTGAACAGGTCTGGGGCTACACCTTC.

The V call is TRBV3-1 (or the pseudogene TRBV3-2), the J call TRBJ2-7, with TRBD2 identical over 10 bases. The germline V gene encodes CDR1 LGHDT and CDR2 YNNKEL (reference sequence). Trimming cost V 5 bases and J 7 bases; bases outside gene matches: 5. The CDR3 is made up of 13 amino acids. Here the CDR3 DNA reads TGTGCCAGCAGCTCAGGACTAGCGGTTGAGCAGTACTTC. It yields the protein CASSSGLAVEQYF.

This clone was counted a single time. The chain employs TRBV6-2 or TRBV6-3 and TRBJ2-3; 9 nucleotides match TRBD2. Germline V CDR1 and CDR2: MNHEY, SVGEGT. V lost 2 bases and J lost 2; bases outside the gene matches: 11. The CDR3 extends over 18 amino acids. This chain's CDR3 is CASSYAPEAGGPTDTQYF. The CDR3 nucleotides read TGTGCCAGCAGTTACGCTCCTGAAGCGGGGGGCCCCACAGATACGCAGTATTTT.

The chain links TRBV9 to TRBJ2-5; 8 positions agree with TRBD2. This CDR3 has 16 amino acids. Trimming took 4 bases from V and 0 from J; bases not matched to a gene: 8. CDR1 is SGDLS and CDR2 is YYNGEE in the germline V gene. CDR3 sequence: CASSIREGSYQETQYF. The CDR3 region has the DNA TGTGCCAGCAGCATCCGGGAGGGCAGCTACCAAGAGACCCAGTACTTC.

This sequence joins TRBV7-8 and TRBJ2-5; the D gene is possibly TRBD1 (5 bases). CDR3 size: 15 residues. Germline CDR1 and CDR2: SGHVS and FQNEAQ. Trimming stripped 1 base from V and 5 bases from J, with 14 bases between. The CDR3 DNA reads TGTGCCAGCAGCTTAGGGCAGGGATTTTGGGAGACCCAGTACTTC. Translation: CASSLGQGFWETQYF.

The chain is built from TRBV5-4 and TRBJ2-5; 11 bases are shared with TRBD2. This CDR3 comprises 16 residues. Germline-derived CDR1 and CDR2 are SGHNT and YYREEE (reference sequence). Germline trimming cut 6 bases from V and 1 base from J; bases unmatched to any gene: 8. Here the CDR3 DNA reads TGTGCCAGCATGTTAGCGGGGGGGCCGGGCCAAGAGACCCAGTACTTC. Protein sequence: CASMLAGGPGQETQYF.

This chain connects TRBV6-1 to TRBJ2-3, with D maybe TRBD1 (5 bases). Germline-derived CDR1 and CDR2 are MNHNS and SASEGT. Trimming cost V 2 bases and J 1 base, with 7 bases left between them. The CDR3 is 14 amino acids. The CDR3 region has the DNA TGTGCCAGCAGTGAACCCAGGGGCACAGATACGCAGTATTTT. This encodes CASSEPRGTDTQYF.

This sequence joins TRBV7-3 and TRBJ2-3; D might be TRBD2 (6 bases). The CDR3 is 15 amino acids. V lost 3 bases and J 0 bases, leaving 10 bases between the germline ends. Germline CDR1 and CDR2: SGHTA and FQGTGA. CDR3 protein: CASSFFSGSTDTQYF. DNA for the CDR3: TGTGCCAGCAGCTTTTTTAGCGGAAGCACAGATACGCAGTATTTT.

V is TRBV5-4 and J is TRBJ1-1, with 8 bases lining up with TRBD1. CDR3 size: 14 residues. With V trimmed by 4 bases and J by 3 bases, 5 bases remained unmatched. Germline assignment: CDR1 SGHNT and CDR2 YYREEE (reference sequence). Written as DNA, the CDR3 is TGTGCCAGCAGCCCCGACAGGGGTTACACTGAAGCTTTCTTT. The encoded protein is CASSPDRGYTEAFF.

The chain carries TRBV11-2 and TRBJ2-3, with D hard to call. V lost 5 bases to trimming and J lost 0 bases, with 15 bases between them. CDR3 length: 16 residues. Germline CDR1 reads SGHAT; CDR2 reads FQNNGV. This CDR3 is CASSRFVGGSTDTQYF. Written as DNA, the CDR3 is TGTGCCAGCAGCCGTTTCGTCGGCGGAAGCACAGATACGCAGTATTTT.

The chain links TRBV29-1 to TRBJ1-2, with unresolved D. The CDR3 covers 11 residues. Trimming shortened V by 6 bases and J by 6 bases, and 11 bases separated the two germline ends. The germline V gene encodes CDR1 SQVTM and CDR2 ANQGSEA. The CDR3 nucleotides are TGCAGCGTCGGAGCACCGGATGGCTACACCTTC. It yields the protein CSVGAPDGYTF.

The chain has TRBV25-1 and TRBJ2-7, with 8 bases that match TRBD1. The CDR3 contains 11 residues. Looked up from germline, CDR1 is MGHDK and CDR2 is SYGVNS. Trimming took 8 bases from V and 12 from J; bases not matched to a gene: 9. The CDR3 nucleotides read TGTGCCAGCGGCGAGGCCGGGACAGGGTACTTC. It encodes CASGEAGTGYF.

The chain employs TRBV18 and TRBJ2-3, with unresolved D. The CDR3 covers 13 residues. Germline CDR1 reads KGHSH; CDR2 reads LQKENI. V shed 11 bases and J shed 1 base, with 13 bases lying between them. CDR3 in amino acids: CAGLMTRTDTQYF. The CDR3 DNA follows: TGTGCCGGCCTCATGACTCGCACAGATACGCAGTATTTT.

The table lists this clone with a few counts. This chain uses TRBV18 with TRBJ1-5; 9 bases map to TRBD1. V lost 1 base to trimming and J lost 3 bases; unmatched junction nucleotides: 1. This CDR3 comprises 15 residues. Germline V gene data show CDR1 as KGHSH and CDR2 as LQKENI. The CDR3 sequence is CASSPQQGANQPQHF. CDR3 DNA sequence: TGTGCCAGCTCACCACAACAGGGGGCCAATCAGCCCCAGCATTTT.

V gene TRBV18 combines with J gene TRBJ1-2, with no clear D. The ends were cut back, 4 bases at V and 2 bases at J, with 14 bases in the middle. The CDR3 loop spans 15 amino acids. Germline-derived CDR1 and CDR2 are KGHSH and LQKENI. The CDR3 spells CASSLTHAGNYGYTF. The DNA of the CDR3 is TGTGCCAGCTCACTCACCCATGCTGGCAACTATGGCTACACCTTC.

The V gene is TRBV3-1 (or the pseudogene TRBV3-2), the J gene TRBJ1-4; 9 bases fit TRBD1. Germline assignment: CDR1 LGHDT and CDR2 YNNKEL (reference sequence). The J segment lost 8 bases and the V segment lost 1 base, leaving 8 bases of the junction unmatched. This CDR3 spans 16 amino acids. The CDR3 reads CASSQVRGTGNEKLFF. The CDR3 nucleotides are TGTGCCAGCAGCCAAGTACGCGGGACAGGGAACGAAAAACTGTTTTTT.

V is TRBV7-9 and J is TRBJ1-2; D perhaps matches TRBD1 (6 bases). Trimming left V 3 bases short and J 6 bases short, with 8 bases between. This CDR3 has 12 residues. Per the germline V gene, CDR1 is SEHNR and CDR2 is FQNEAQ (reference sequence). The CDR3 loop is CASSFTGNGYTF. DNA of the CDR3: TGTGCCAGCAGCTTCACAGGGAATGGCTACACCTTC.

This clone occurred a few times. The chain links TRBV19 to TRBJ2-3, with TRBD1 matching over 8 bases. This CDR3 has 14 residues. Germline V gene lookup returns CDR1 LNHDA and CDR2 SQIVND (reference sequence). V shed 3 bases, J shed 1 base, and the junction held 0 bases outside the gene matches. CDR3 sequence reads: CASSMGQGTDTQYF. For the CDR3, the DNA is TGTGCCAGTAGTATGGGACAGGGCACAGATACGCAGTATTTT. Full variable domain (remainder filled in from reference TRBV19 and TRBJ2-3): DGGITQSPKYLFRKEGQNVTLSCEQNLNHDAMYWYRQDPGQGLRLIYYSQIVNDFQKGDIAEGYSVSREKKESFPLTVTSAQKNPTAFYLCASSMGQGTDTQYFGPGTRLTVL.

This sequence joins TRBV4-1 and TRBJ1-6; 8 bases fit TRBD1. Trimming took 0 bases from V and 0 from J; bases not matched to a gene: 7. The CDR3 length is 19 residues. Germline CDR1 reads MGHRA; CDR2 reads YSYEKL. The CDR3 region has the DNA TGCGCCAGCAGCCAAGATCGGGGACAGGCCAGCTCCTATAATTCACCCCTCCACTTT. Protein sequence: CASSQDRGQASSYNSPLHF.

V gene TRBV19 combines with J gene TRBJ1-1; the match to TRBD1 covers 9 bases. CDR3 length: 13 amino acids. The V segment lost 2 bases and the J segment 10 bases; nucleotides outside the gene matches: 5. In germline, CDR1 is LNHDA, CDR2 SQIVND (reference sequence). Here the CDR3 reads CASSITTGGLAFF. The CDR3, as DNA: TGTGCCAGTAGTATAACGACAGGGGGATTAGCTTTCTTT.

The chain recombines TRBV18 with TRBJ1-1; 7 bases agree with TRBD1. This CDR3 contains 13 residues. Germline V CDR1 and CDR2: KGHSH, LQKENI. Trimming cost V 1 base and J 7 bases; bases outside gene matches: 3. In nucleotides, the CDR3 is TGTGCCAGCTCACCACGGACAGGCCTTGAAGCTTTCTTT. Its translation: CASSPRTGLEAFF.

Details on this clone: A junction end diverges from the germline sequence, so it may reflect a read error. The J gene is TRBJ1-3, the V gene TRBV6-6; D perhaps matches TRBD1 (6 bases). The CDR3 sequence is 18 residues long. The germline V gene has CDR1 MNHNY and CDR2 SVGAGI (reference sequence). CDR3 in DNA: TGTGCCAGCAGTCACCTCGAGAATACAGGGACCTCTGGAGACACCATATATTTT. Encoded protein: CASSHLENTGTSGDTIYF.

CDR3 protein: CASSPRLRGPLWEQYV. DNA of the CDR3: TGTGCCAGCAGCCCCAGGTTGCGGGGGCCCCTATGGGAGCAGTACGTC. The chain carries TRBV11-2 and TRBJ2-7; D perhaps matches TRBD2 (7 bases). With 5 bases removed from V and 7 bases from J, the gap between germline ends came to 24 bases. CDR1 is SGHAT, CDR2 FQNNGV, per germline. CDR3 length: 16 amino acids.

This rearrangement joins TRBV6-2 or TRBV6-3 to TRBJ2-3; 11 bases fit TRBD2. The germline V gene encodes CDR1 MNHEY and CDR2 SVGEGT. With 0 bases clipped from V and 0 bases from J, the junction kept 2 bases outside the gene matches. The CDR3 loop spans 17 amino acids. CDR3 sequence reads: CASSYSGLAGSTDTQYF. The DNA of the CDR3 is TGTGCCAGCAGTTACTCCGGACTAGCGGGTAGCACAGATACGCAGTATTTT.

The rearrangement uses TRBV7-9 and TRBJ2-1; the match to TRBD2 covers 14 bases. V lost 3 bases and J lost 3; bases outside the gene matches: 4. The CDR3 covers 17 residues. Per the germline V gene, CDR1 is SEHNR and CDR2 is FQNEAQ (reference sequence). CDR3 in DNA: TGTGCCAGCAGCTTGGGACTAGCGGGAGCCCACTACAATGAGCAGTTCTTC. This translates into CASSLGLAGAHYNEQFF.

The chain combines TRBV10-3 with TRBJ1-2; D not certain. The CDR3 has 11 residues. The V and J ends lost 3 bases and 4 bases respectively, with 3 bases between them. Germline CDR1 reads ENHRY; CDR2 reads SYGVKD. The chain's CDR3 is CAISDSYGYTF. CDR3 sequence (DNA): TGTGCCATCAGTGACAGCTATGGCTACACCTTC.

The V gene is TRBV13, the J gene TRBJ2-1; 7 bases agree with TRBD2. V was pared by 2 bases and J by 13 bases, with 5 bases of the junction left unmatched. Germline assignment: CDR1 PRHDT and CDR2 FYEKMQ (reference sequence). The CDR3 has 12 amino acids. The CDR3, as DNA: TGTGCCAGCAGCTTAAGGCTAGCGGCCCAGTTCTTC. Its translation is CASSLRLAAQFF.

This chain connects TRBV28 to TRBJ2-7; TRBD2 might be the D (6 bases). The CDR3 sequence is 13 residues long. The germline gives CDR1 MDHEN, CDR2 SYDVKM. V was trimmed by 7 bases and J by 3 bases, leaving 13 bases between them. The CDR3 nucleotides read TGTGCCAGCAACGGGGGTAGGGGCTACGAGCAGTACTTC. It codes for CASNGGRGYEQYF.